The T cell receptor (beta chain) described here comes from a study of T cell changes during pregnancy in multiple sclerosis. Repertoires were generated with immunoSEQ multiplex PCR, while TCRdb's copy carries only in-frame clones and drops some. There are approximately 79,000 clones in the sample; 93% occur only once, and about 0.8% lies in the top ten. V trimming: 4 bases; J trimming: 2 bases; junction bases outside the gene matches: 8. Germline V lookup: CDR1 SEHNR, CDR2 FQNEAQ (reference sequence). The CDR3 runs 17 residues. The TCR sequence derives from a female donor in good health, enrolled as a control in a pregnancy study. V usage is TRBV7-9 and J usage is TRBJ2-3, with 11 bases matching TRBD2. The input for sequencing was peripheral blood, taken in the second trimester of pregnancy. CDR3 residues: CASSSALAGETTDTQYF. CDR3 nucleotide sequence: TGTGCCAGCAGCTCGGCACTAGCGGGGGAAACCACAGATACGCAGTATTTT.